This T cell receptor beta chain was retrieved from a study of metastatic and nonmetastatic thyroid tumors. Across the whole study: Samples came from malignant and benign thyroid patients, and repertoires were compared across blood and tumor or nodule tissue.

This clone was recorded many times. Its specificity is unknown. Until they underwent thyroid surgery, no patient had received any treatment. Overall study results and limits: Across blood and tumor, TCR beta diversity in malignant thyroid tumors was reportedly significantly higher than in benign nodules.

CDR1 is GTSNPN, CDR2 SVGIG, per germline (reference sequence). J was trimmed by 6 bases and V by 4 bases; bases with no gene match: 18. CDR3 size: 17 residues. In the study's own analysis: To classify distant metastasis in papillary thyroid cancer, a model was built from CDR3 differences across clinicopathological groups. Via MiXCR, TCRdb re-called the PCR reads. The V and J calls and clone size come from TCRdb's table, not from the authors' own analysis. The repertoire holds about 92,000 clones, with 15% as singletons. The TCR was taken from a female donor with papillary thyroid cancer or a benign thyroid nodule (not recorded which). Some clones in this sample may be carry-over from other donors' samples. V gene TRBV30 combines with J gene TRBJ1-2; 9 nucleotides match TRBD1. The sequenced sample was blood. CDR3 DNA sequence: TGTGCCTGGACATATGGTTACAGGGGGCGGCTTGTGGATGGCTACACCTTC. Translated, it gives CAWTYGYRGRLVDGYTF.